This TCR beta chain was identified during a study of vaccination effects on CD4 cells after COVID-19. Findings and caveats of the study: After vaccination, spike-reactive clones in convalescents were mostly new vaccine-induced clones.

Ahead of sequencing, the ViraFEST assay grew antigen-specific CD4+ T cells using viral peptide pools. When around 10 days of culture had elapsed, CD4+ T cells were isolated. PCR confirmed that the person was infected with SARS-CoV-2 between March and December 2020. As their vaccination, participants received two doses of either BNT162b2 or mRNA-1273. Half of the medium was exchanged for IL-2 medium on both days 3 and 7. Sequenced by immunoSEQ multiplex PCR; TCRdb stores in-frame clones only, minus some. The table lists about 17,000 clones, approximately 82% of them singletons. Note on this clone: Its target is unknown.

The CDR3 is made up of 15 amino acids. Trimming removed 0 bases at V and 0 bases at J, with 9 bases between. Per germline, CDR1 MNHEY and CDR2 SVGAGI. The chain couples TRBV6-5 to TRBJ2-7; D gene uncertain. The receptor comes from a human donor who had a prior SARS-CoV-2 infection. The specimen was CD4+ T cells from PBMCs cultured with SARS-CoV-2 spike peptides, collected after COVID-19 vaccination. This CDR3 reads CASSYSGPSSYEQYF. For the CDR3, the DNA is TGTGCCAGCAGTTACTCAGGACCTTCCTCCTACGAGCAGTACTTC.